This T cell receptor beta chain comes out of a study of shared clonotypes between healthy human individuals. Across the study: Donor composition was a couple of women and three men, aged 18 to 49.

Study-level findings and limits: What naive subsets generally showed was a larger estimated richness than memory subsets showed. Blood alone was sampled, and tissue repertoires likely differ. A handful of donors shared about 4.5% of their naive CD4 clonotypes.

CDR1 SGDLS and CDR2 YYNGEE come from the germline V gene. V shed 3 bases and J 4 bases; nucleotides not matched to a gene: 8. The CDR3 extends over 16 amino acids. Comments on this clone: Its antigen is not known.

Data came from immunoSEQ multiplex PCR; TCRdb stores just in-frame clones and leaves some out. The sample records about 980,000 clones, 76% being singletons. The V call is TRBV9, the J call TRBJ2-1; the match to TRBD2 covers 9 bases. This TCR derives from a man aged 18 to 29 in good health. Sequenced material: memory CD4+ T cells sorted from blood. Regarding subset: CD45RA-negative fraction. The CDR3 loop is CASSAQLRGGYNEQFF. The CDR3 DNA sequence: TGTGCCAGCAGCGCCCAACTGCGGGGGGGTTACAATGAGCAGTTCTTC.